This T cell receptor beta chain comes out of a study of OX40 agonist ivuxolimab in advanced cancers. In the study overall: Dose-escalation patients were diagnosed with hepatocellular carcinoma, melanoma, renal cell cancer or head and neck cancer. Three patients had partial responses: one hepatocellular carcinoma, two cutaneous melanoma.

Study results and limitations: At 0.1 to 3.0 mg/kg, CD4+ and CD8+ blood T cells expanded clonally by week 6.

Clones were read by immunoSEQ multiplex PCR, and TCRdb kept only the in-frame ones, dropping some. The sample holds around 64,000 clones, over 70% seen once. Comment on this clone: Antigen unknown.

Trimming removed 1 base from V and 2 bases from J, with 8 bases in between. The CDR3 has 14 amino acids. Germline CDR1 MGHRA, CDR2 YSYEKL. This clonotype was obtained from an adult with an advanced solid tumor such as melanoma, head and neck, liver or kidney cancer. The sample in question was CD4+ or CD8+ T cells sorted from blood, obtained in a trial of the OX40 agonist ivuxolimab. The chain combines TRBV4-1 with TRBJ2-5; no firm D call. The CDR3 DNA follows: TGCGCCAGCAGCCAAGGTTGGGGACAAGAGACCCAGTACTTC. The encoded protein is CASSQGWGQETQYF.